These 5 T cell receptor beta chains were all obtained from the same sample, sequenced in a study of vaccination effects on CD4 cells after COVID-19. Their recognized antigens are unknown. Profiling relied on immunoSEQ multiplex PCR, and the TCRdb table lists in-frame clones only, not all of them. The sample comprises 20,000 to 25,000 clones, around 81% of which are singletons, and roughly 5% rests with the top ten. ViraFEST assay sequencing came after antigen-specific CD4+ T cells were expanded with viral peptide pools. Cultured cells yielded isolated CD4+ T cells after roughly 11 days. Of the BNT162b2 and mRNA-1273 vaccines, participants received two doses of one or the other. The sample in question was CD4+ T cells from PBMCs cultured with SARS-CoV-2 spike peptides, obtained after COVID-19 vaccination. The receptors stem from a human donor who received a COVID-19 vaccine. Some clones in this sample may be carry-over from other donors' samples.

The sample holds one count of this clone. The chain is built from TRBV19 and TRBJ1-5; D unresolved. Germline CDR1 is LNHDA and CDR2 is SQIVND (reference sequence). V was clipped by 5 bases and J by 2 bases, with 10 bases between them. The CDR3 consists of 14 residues. The CDR3 reads CASSWGEGNQPQHF. As DNA, the CDR3 is TGTGCCAGTAGTTGGGGTGAAGGCAATCAGCCCCAGCATTTT.

V and J are TRBV7-2 and TRBJ2-2; the match to TRBD2 covers 7 bases. This CDR3 spans 14 amino acids. V gave up 1 base and J gave up 5 bases; unmatched junction bases: 1. The germline gives CDR1 SGHTA, CDR2 FQGNSA. The CDR3 sequence: CASSLEAGTGELFF. The DNA for the CDR3 is TGTGCCAGCAGCTTAGAAGCGGGGACCGGGGAGCTGTTTTTT.

The V call is TRBV5-5, the J call TRBJ1-4; 9 positions agree with TRBD1. Germline CDR1 is SGHKS and CDR2 is YYEKEE (reference sequence). V trimming: 4 bases; J trimming: 7 bases; junction bases outside the gene matches: 8. This CDR3 comprises 15 residues. This CDR3 reads CASSLRWTGVEKLFF. For the CDR3, the DNA is TGTGCCAGCAGCCTCCGTTGGACAGGGGTTGAAAAACTGTTTTTT.

The chain joins TRBV6-5 to TRBJ1-1; maybe TRBD1 (6 bases). The germline gives CDR1 MNHEY, CDR2 SVGAGI. Trimming pared 6 bases from V and 4 bases from J, leaving 9 bases between. There are 12 residues in the CDR3. The CDR3 region has the DNA TGTGCCAGCAGAGCAGGGGCCACTGAAGCTTTCTTT. As protein: CASRAGATEAFF.

This rearrangement joins TRBV7-8 to TRBJ1-1; 7 bases agree with TRBD1. The CDR3 is 16 residues long. Germline V gene data show CDR1 as SGHVS and CDR2 as FQNEAQ. The V and J ends lost 1 base and 0 bases, in that order; junction bases with no gene match: 5. Written as DNA, the CDR3 is TGTGCCAGCAGCTTAGAAGTCAGGGGGATGAACACTGAAGCTTTCTTT. Translating it yields CASSLEVRGMNTEAFF.